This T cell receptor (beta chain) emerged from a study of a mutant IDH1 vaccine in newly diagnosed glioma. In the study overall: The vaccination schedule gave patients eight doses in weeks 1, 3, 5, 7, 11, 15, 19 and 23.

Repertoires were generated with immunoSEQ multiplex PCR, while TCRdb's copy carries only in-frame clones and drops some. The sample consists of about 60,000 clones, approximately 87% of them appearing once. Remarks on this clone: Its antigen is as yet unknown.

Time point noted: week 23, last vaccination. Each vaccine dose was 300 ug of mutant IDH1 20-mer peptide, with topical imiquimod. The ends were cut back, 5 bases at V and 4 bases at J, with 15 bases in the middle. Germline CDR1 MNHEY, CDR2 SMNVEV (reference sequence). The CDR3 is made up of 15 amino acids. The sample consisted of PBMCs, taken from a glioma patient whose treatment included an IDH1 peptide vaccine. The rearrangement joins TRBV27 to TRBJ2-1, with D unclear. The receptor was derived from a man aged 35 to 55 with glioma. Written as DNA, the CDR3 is TGTGCCAGCAGTCCCGAGAACAAGTTTTACAATGAGCAGTTCTTC. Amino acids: CASSPENKFYNEQFF.